The 23 T cell receptor beta chains in this list originate from one sample, sequenced in a study of blood T cell repertoires in COVID-19. Profiled with immunoSEQ multiplex PCR; TCRdb holds only in-frame clones, not every one. Of about 120,000 clones in the sample, about 89% are singletons; the top ten hold more than 25%. The sample taken for sequencing was peripheral blood. These receptors were collected from a woman in her seventies with acute or convalescent COVID-19.

This clone was counted a single time. The rearrangement joins TRBV10-1 to TRBJ2-5; D remains ambiguous. The CDR3 extends over 13 amino acids. Germline V gene sequence: CDR1 WNHNN, CDR2 SYGVQD (reference sequence). Between the trimmed V and J ends, which lost 0 bases and 3 bases, there was a span of 5 bases. CDR3 nucleotides: TGCGCCAGCAGTGAGTCGGCGGAAGAGACCCAGTACTTC. Translated: CASSESAEETQYF.

V and J are TRBV11-3 and TRBJ2-7, with D maybe TRBD2 (7 bases). V gave up 0 bases and J gave up 6 bases, with 24 bases separating them. The CDR3 covers 18 residues. In germline, CDR1 is SGHNT, CDR2 YENEEA. The CDR3 reads CASSLDEGRGLLLTEQYF. The CDR3 DNA is TGTGCCAGCAGCTTAGATGAAGGGCGGGGGCTCCTTTTAACCGAGCAGTACTTC.

This chain joins TRBV2 and TRBJ2-7; 7 bases are a match to TRBD1. The CDR3 has 11 amino acids. The germline V gene encodes CDR1 SNHLY and CDR2 FYNNEI. V shed 8 bases and J 2 bases; nucleotides not matched to a gene: 0. The CDR3 protein is CASGTAYEQYF. The CDR3 coding sequence is TGTGCCAGCGGGACAGCCTACGAGCAGTACTTC.

This clone appeared a few times. As DNA, the CDR3 is TGTGCCAGCAGCCAAGATAACAGCGGGGAAAGGAATACGCAGTATTTT. It yields the protein CASSQDNSGERNTQYF. This chain joins TRBV3-1 (or the pseudogene TRBV3-2) and TRBJ2-3; 7 positions match TRBD2. CDR1 is LGHDT, CDR2 YNNKEL, per germline (reference sequence). This CDR3 has 16 amino acids. After removal of 0 bases from V and 7 bases from J, the junction contained 10 bases not matched to a gene.

The J gene is TRBJ1-5, the V gene TRBV29-1; TRBD1 matches 8 bases. CDR1 is SQVTM and CDR2 is ANQGSEA in the germline V gene. Trimming at V came to 6 bases and at J to 7 bases, leaving 5 bases not matched to a gene. This CDR3 spans 12 amino acids. CDR3 nucleotide sequence: TGCAGCGTCGGACAGGGTGAACAGCCCCAGCATTTT. Its translation: CSVGQGEQPQHF. The full variable domain, rest sourced from reference TRBV29-1 and TRBJ1-5, is SAVISQKPSRDICQRGTSLTIQCQVDSQVTMMFWYRQQPGQSLTLIATANQGSEATYESGFVIDKFPISRPNLTFSTLTVSNMSPEDSSIYLCSVGQGEQPQHFGDGTRLSIL.

The chain recombines TRBV6-1 with TRBJ2-3, with TRBD2 identical over 12 bases. The germline CDR1 and CDR2 sequences are MNHNS and SASEGT. CDR3 length: 18 amino acids. V shed 0 bases and J 1 base; nucleotides not matched to a gene: 5. CDR3 loop: CASSEAPRLAGGTDTQYF. The CDR3 coding sequence is TGTGCCAGCAGTGAAGCACCCCGACTAGCGGGGGGCACAGATACGCAGTATTTT.

This chain connects TRBV19 to TRBJ1-6; D ambiguous. With 5 bases removed from V and 10 bases from J, the gap between germline ends came to 9 bases. The CDR3 is made up of 12 amino acids. Per germline, CDR1 LNHDA and CDR2 SQIVND (reference sequence). The CDR3: CASSRERSPLHF. Written as DNA, the CDR3 is TGTGCCAGTAGTCGGGAGAGGTCACCCCTCCACTTT.

This sequence joins TRBV6-5 and TRBJ1-1; no reliable D call. This CDR3 region has 14 residues. Per the germline V gene, CDR1 is MNHEY and CDR2 is SVGAGI. Trimming took off 0 bases at V and 0 bases at J, with 5 bases between the two ends. Here the CDR3 reads CASSYSGLNTEAFF. In nucleotides, the CDR3 is TGTGCCAGCAGTTACTCTGGCCTGAACACTGAAGCTTTCTTT.

V is TRBV6-5 and J is TRBJ2-4, with D unresolved. This CDR3 is 13 amino acids long. Germline loops: CDR1 MNHEY, CDR2 SVGAGI. The germline V and J ends were trimmed by 6 bases and 6 bases, with 12 bases remaining between them. The CDR3 bases are TGTGCCAGCAGAAAAACCTCAGGAAACATTCAGTACTTC. Translating gives CASRKTSGNIQYF.

The V and J genes are TRBV2 and TRBJ1-1; possible D gene TRBD1, 6 bases. Germline V CDR1 and CDR2: SNHLY, FYNNEI. V was pared by 5 bases and J by 0 bases, with 16 bases between. This CDR3 region has 16 residues. In nucleotides, the CDR3 is TGTGCCAGCAGTCTTCATGAACAGGGCCTGAACACTGAAGCTTTCTTT. It encodes CASSLHEQGLNTEAFF. The full variable domain, with the rest looked up from reference TRBV2 and TRBJ1-1, is EPEVTQTPSHQVTQMGQEVILRCVPISNHLYFYWYRQILGQKVEFLVSFYNNEISEKSEIFDDQFSVERPDGSNFTLKIRSTKLEDSAMYFCASSLHEQGLNTEAFFGQGTRLTVV.

V usage is TRBV12-5 and J usage is TRBJ1-2; 8 bases fit TRBD1. Losses at the gene ends were 2 bases for V and 4 bases for J; bases not matched to a gene: 9. The CDR3 is 16 residues long. Germline assignment: CDR1 LGHNT and CDR2 FRNRAP. The CDR3 nucleotides are TGTGCTAGTGGTTTGATCCTCGACAGGGGCCCCTATGGCTACACCTTC. Translated, it gives CASGLILDRGPYGYTF.

The V and J genes are TRBV24-1 and TRBJ2-3; 7 positions match TRBD2. Germline values: CDR1 KGHDR, CDR2 SFDVKD. J gave up 1 base and V 4 bases, and 10 bases lay outside the gene matches. The CDR3 has 17 amino acids. The CDR3 DNA is TGTGCCACCAGTGACCGTGTGGGAGGGACGCGCACAGATACGCAGTATTTT. Translation: CATSDRVGGTRTDTQYF.

V usage is TRBV28 and J usage is TRBJ2-7; 7 positions match TRBD1. V lost 4 bases to trimming and J lost 2 bases; unmatched junction nucleotides: 2. CDR1 and CDR2 (germline): MDHEN, SYDVKM. This CDR3 contains 13 residues. CDR3 nucleotides: TGTGCCAGCAGTTCGGGACAGACCTACGAGCAGTACTTC. Its protein is CASSSGQTYEQYF.

The chain couples TRBV4-1 to TRBJ1-5; no reliable D call. The CDR3 runs to 15 residues. Looked up from germline, CDR1 is MGHRA and CDR2 is YSYEKL. V was pared by 0 bases and J by 4 bases, with 10 bases between. The CDR3 loop is CASSQEALTNQPQHF. In nucleotides, the CDR3 is TGCGCCAGCAGCCAAGAGGCTCTTACAAATCAGCCCCAGCATTTT.

The CDR3 is CASSTTGGPLKGYTF. The CDR3 DNA is TGTGCCAGCAGTACGACAGGGGGCCCTCTTAAGGGCTACACCTTC. The chain combines TRBV28 with TRBJ1-2; 10 bases fit TRBD1. Losses at the gene ends were 5 bases for V and 8 bases for J; bases not matched to a gene: 11. Germline CDR1 is MDHEN and CDR2 is SYDVKM. The CDR3 is 15 amino acids.

In this sample, this clone turned up once. The genes are TRBV28 and TRBJ2-3; D possibly corresponds to TRBD2 (6 bases). The CDR3 runs to 14 residues. Germline CDR1 is MDHEN and CDR2 is SYDVKM. V was cut by 2 bases and J by 0 bases, with 6 bases left in between. The CDR3 DNA follows: TGTGCCAGCAGTTTAGGGACTAGCACAGATACGCAGTATTTT. Its protein product is CASSLGTSTDTQYF.

The chain employs TRBV6-6 and TRBJ1-2; TRBD1 is a possible D gene (5 bases). Germline V lookup: CDR1 MNHNY, CDR2 SVGAGI (reference sequence). The V and J ends lost 6 bases and 6 bases respectively, with 20 bases between them. The CDR3 contains 15 residues. DNA for the CDR3: TGTGCCAGCAGAACCCCGTCATTGGGGGGTCATGGCTACACCTTC. Residues: CASRTPSLGGHGYTF.

This sequence joins TRBV2 and TRBJ1-4; 11 positions match TRBD1. J lost 10 bases, V lost 6 bases, and 10 bases had no gene match. Per the germline V gene, CDR1 is SNHLY and CDR2 is FYNNEI. This CDR3 spans 15 amino acids. The CDR3 DNA follows: TGTGCCAGCAGGGACAGGGGGCTGAGGTGGGGAAAACTGTTTTTT. Translating it yields CASRDRGLRWGKLFF.

This chain links TRBV14 with TRBJ1-1; TRBD1 matches at 8 bases. Germline V gene lookup returns CDR1 SGHDN and CDR2 FVKESK. The CDR3 is made up of 15 amino acids. J was trimmed by 3 bases and V by 6 bases; bases with no gene match: 9. The CDR3 region is CASSQTGEHYTEAFF. The DNA for the CDR3 is TGTGCCAGCAGTCAGACAGGGGAACACTACACTGAAGCTTTCTTT.

The chain is built from TRBV4-2 and TRBJ2-5; 8 bases agree with TRBD2. Looked up from germline, CDR1 is LGHNA and CDR2 is YNFKEQ. J lost 5 bases, V lost 4 bases, and 9 bases had no gene match. The CDR3 has 15 amino acids. The CDR3 reads CASSLNLAGLETQYF. CDR3 nucleotide sequence: TGTGCCAGCAGCCTGAACCTAGCGGGTTTGGAGACCCAGTACTTC.

The chain has TRBV10-1 and TRBJ2-7; possibly TRBD1 for D (6 bases). This CDR3 is built from 17 residues. Trimming took 3 bases from V and 3 from J, leaving 21 bases between them. CDR1 and CDR2 from the germline V gene are WNHNN and SYGVQD (reference sequence). CDR3 nucleotide sequence: TGCGCCAGCAGTGACCAGGACAGCCTAGGAAGATTCTACGAGCAGTACTTC. Amino acid sequence: CASSDQDSLGRFYEQYF.

The V gene is TRBV5-1, the J gene TRBJ1-4, with 7 bases that match TRBD1. Germline V lookup: CDR1 SGHRS, CDR2 YFSETQ. This CDR3 has 14 amino acids. Unmatched junction bases numbered 2, after V lost 0 bases and J lost 6 bases. The CDR3 protein is CASSLGGGHEKLFF. Written as DNA, the CDR3 is TGCGCCAGCAGCTTGGGAGGGGGCCATGAAAAACTGTTTTTT.

The chain employs TRBV2 and TRBJ1-4; D may be TRBD1 (6 bases). Germline V gene lookup returns CDR1 SNHLY and CDR2 FYNNEI. The V gene lost 1 base and the J gene lost 8 bases, with 8 bases spanning the gap. This CDR3 is built from 13 residues. The CDR3 DNA is TGTGCCAGCAGTGAAGGGACAGTGGAAAAACTGTTTTTT. This translates into CASSEGTVEKLFF. The variable domain in full, completed from reference TRBV2 and TRBJ1-4, reads EPEVTQTPSHQVTQMGQEVILRCVPISNHLYFYWYRQILGQKVEFLVSFYNNEISEKSEIFDDQFSVERPDGSNFTLKIRSTKLEDSAMYFCASSEGTVEKLFFGSGTQLSVL.